The 11 T cell receptor beta chains below were found in one sample sequenced in a study of sequential checkpoint blockade in melanoma. Treatment given: randomized to nivolumab then ipilimumab (arm A) or the reverse (arm B). Clones were read by immunoSEQ multiplex PCR, and TCRdb kept only the in-frame ones, dropping some. The profile covers tens of thousands of clones, with roughly 88% appearing a single time and around 12% taken by the ten largest. The material sequenced was CD8+ T cells sorted from blood (inferred from file names), taken from a patient given nivolumab and ipilimumab in sequence. The receptors derive from a human donor with melanoma.

This chain joins TRBV5-1 and TRBJ1-1, with 8 bases matching TRBD1. This CDR3 is 15 amino acids long. Germline lookup yields CDR1 SGHRS and CDR2 YFSETQ. The V and J ends lost 2 bases and 1 base, in that order; junction bases with no gene match: 4. The CDR3: CASSFLGTGNTEAFF. The CDR3 DNA reads TGCGCCAGCAGCTTTCTGGGGACAGGGAACACTGAAGCTTTCTTT.

The gene calls are TRBV27 and TRBJ2-7; 9 bases line up with TRBD2. Trimming took 4 bases from V and 4 from J; bases not matched to a gene: 5. CDR1 is MNHEY and CDR2 is SMNVEV in the germline V gene (reference sequence). This CDR3 comprises 14 residues. The CDR3 coding sequence is TGTGCCAGCAGTTCCGGACTAGCGAAATACGAGCAGTACTTC. Translation gives CASSSGLAKYEQYF.

The table lists this clone with a count of one. This chain joins TRBV27 and TRBJ2-7; D unresolved. This CDR3 is built from 14 residues. Trimming stripped 2 bases from V and 2 bases from J, with 10 bases between. The germline gives CDR1 MNHEY, CDR2 SMNVEV (reference sequence). The CDR3 sequence is CASSLILKPYEQYF. CDR3 sequence (DNA): TGTGCCAGCAGTTTAATCCTGAAGCCCTACGAGCAGTACTTC.

The chain combines TRBV9 with TRBJ2-5; 8 bases agree with TRBD2. The DNA end is a closer match to TRBJ2-7, so the J assignment may be wrong. In germline, CDR1 is SGDLS, CDR2 YYNGEE. The CDR3 has 15 residues. The CDR3 DNA reads TGTGCCAGCAGCGCATTCTCCGGGACTAGCTACGAGCAGTACTTC. This encodes CASSAFSGTSYEQYF.

This clone was picked up a small number of times. The V call is TRBV2, the J call TRBJ2-7; 10 nucleotides match TRBD1. Germline CDR1 is SNHLY and CDR2 is FYNNEI. The CDR3 extends over 13 amino acids. This CDR3 reads CAAGTGESYEQYV. The CDR3 DNA follows: TGTGCAGCCGGGACAGGGGAGTCCTACGAGCAGTACGTC.

CDR3 in amino acids: CASSQAIEALNTEAFF. In DNA, the CDR3 is TGTGCCAGCAGCCAAGCAATTGAGGCGTTGAACACTGAAGCTTTCTTT. This sequence joins TRBV4-2 and TRBJ1-1; unclear D gene. Germline V gene data show CDR1 as LGHNA and CDR2 as YNFKEQ. The V end was cut by 1 base, the J end by 0 bases, with 12 bases between. The CDR3 loop spans 16 amino acids.

A single count supports this clone. The chain has TRBV4-3 and TRBJ2-3, with 7 positions matching TRBD2. V trimming: 0 bases; J trimming: 1 base; junction bases outside the gene matches: 1. CDR1 and CDR2 (germline): LGHNA, YSLEER. The CDR3 is made up of 15 amino acids. The CDR3: CASSQDAGGTDTQYF. The CDR3 DNA reads TGCGCCAGCAGCCAAGATGCGGGGGGCACAGATACGCAGTATTTT.

The count of this clone is one. The V call is TRBV27, the J call TRBJ2-7; D unclear. Trimming left V 5 bases short and J 4 bases short, with 18 bases between. The CDR3 is 15 amino acids. Germline CDR1 MNHEY, CDR2 SMNVEV (reference sequence). The CDR3 is CASSLTGSILYEQYV. The CDR3 bases are TGTGCCAGCAGTCTTACCGGGTCTATCCTTTACGAGCAGTACGTC.

The genes are TRBV9 and TRBJ2-1; weak D call: TRBD2 (7 bases). The CDR3 consists of 15 residues. Between the trimmed V and J ends, which lost 0 bases and 7 bases, there was a span of 14 bases. Per germline, CDR1 SGDLS and CDR2 YYNGEE. Here the CDR3 reads CASSVEGEGWNEQFF. The CDR3 nucleotides read TGTGCCAGCAGCGTAGAGGGGGAGGGCTGGAATGAGCAGTTCTTC. The full variable domain, its missing parts supplied by reference TRBV9 and TRBJ2-1, is DSGVTQTPKHLITATGQRVTLRCSPRSGDLSVYWYQQSLDQGLQFLIQYYNGEERAKGNILERFSAQQFPDLHSELNLSSLELGDSALYFCASSVEGEGWNEQFFGPGTRLTVL.

The genes are TRBV27 and TRBJ2-1; 10 bases map to TRBD1. Germline V CDR1 and CDR2: MNHEY, SMNVEV (reference sequence). Trimming took 5 bases from V and 3 from J; bases not matched to a gene: 4. The CDR3 totals 15 residues. The CDR3 DNA sequence: TGTGCCAGCAGTGTGGGACAGGGGTTCTACAATGAGCAGTTCTTC. Amino acid sequence: CASSVGQGFYNEQFF.

This chain joins TRBV5-6 and TRBJ2-7; 8 positions match TRBD2. The CDR3 has 14 amino acids. The germline gives CDR1 SGHDT, CDR2 YYEEEE. V lost 2 bases, J lost 4 bases, and 5 bases stayed unmatched. The CDR3 region has the DNA TGTGCCAGCAGCTTCGGCCAGCGGGGGTACGAGCAGTACTTC. Translation gives CASSFGQRGYEQYF.